A single sample is the source of the 26 T cell receptor beta chains below, sequenced in a study of T-cell reconstitution after alpha-beta-depleted transplantation in children. Unique molecular identifiers were incorporated during preparation of the TCRbeta library. MiXCR, applied by TCRdb to the PCR reads, yields one record per CDR3 protein. This table has about 610,000 distinct CDR3 sequences, roughly a tenth appearing once. The sample in question was PBMCs from the stem cell graft donor, obtained from the stem cell graft. These receptors all come from a human donor who donated a stem cell graft to a child with acute myeloid leukemia.

The sample holds a few counts of this clonotype. The chain carries TRBV2 and TRBJ2-7; 7 bases align to TRBD2. CDR1 and CDR2 from the germline V gene are SNHLY and FYNNEI. With V trimmed by 10 bases and J by 5 bases, 11 bases remained unmatched. The CDR3 consists of 13 residues. CDR3 protein: CAITSTGRDEQYF. The CDR3 DNA reads TGTGCCATAACCTCCACGGGGAGGGACGAGCAGTACTTC.

This clonotype was picked up a small number of times. The chain has TRBV6-1 and TRBJ2-7; unclear D gene. Trimming left V 6 bases short and J 5 bases short, with 20 bases between. From germline, CDR1 is MNHNS and CDR2 SASEGT. The CDR3 has 15 residues. In nucleotides, the CDR3 is TGTGCCAGCAGGGGCCAGGTGTCCACCCCCCACGAGCAGTACTTC. It yields the protein CASRGQVSTPHEQYF.

This clonotype was recorded at least ten times. The chain is built from TRBV10-3 and TRBJ2-5; no clear D gene. V was clipped by 2 bases and J by 2 bases, with 6 bases between them. From germline, CDR1 is ENHRY and CDR2 SYGVKD. The CDR3 is made up of 13 amino acids. In nucleotides, the CDR3 is TGTGCCATCAGTGAGGAAATACAAGAGACCCAGTACTTC. This codes for CAISEEIQETQYF.

The rearrangement links TRBV2 to TRBJ2-1; 9 bases are shared with TRBD2. V gave up 4 bases and J gave up 6 bases; unmatched junction bases: 7. The CDR3 is 15 amino acids. From germline, CDR1 is SNHLY and CDR2 FYNNEI. DNA of the CDR3: TGTGCCAGCAGTGTTATAGCTAGCGGGACCAATGAGCAGTTCTTC. Translated: CASSVIASGTNEQFF.

The V and J genes are TRBV7-9 and TRBJ2-7, with D tentatively TRBD1 (6 bases). The V gene lost 7 bases and the J gene lost 2 bases, with 15 bases spanning the gap. Per germline, CDR1 SEHNR and CDR2 FQNEAQ (reference sequence). The length of the CDR3 is 14 residues. The CDR3 DNA is TGTGCCAGCACCTTGGACAGTTCGACCTACGAGCAGTACTTC. Protein: CASTLDSSTYEQYF.

This clonotype was found many times. This chain connects TRBV12-3 or TRBV12-4 to TRBJ1-1; D is possibly TRBD1 (5 bases). This CDR3 contains 12 residues. Trimming pared 5 bases from V and 6 bases from J, leaving 10 bases between. CDR3 region: CASSPGPPEAFF. The CDR3 DNA is TGTGCCAGCAGTCCGGGGCCTCCTGAAGCTTTCTTT.

There are a few counts of this clonotype. The chain has TRBV9 and TRBJ2-3; D is ambiguous. The CDR3 is 12 amino acids. CDR1 and CDR2 (germline): SGDLS, YYNGEE. The V end lost 5 bases, the J end lost 6 bases, and 10 bases lay between the germline ends. CDR3 nucleotide sequence: TGTGCCAGCAGGTCCAATGCGGATACGCAGTATTTT. Protein product: CASRSNADTQYF.

This clonotype was detected a few times. The CDR3 spells CASSPDRQYYGYTF. Here the CDR3 DNA reads TGTGCCAGCAGCCCGGACAGACAATACTATGGCTACACCTTC. The chain uses TRBV7-3 and TRBJ1-2; weak D call: TRBD1 (6 bases). CDR1 and CDR2 (germline): SGHTA, FQGTGA. V gave up 5 bases and J gave up 3 bases, with 13 bases separating them. The CDR3 runs 14 residues. The complete variable domain, with remaining parts taken from reference TRBV7-3 and TRBJ1-2, reads GAGVSQTPSNKVTEKGKYVELRCDPISGHTALYWYRQSLGQGPEFLIYFQGTGAADDSGLPNDRFFAVRPEGSVSTLKIQRTERGDSAVYLCASSPDRQYYGYTFGSGTRLTVV.

This clonotype was found many times. At one end, the junction sequence differs from germline, possibly due to a read error. The chain links TRBV5-1 to TRBJ1-1; no reliable D call. The CDR3 loop spans 13 amino acids. Looked up from germline, CDR1 is SGHRS and CDR2 is YFSETQ. The CDR3 sequence: CASSLKANTEAFF. For the CDR3, the DNA is TGTGCCAGCAGCTTGAAGGCGAACACTGAAGCTTTCTTT.

This clonotype appeared a few times. The CDR3 is CSARGWVGNGRNEQYF. CDR3 sequence (DNA): TGCAGTGCTAGAGGGTGGGTAGGGAACGGGCGTAACGAGCAGTACTTC. The chain carries TRBV20-1 and TRBJ2-7; D remains unclear. CDR1 DFQATT and CDR2 SNEGSKA come from the germline V gene (reference sequence). The CDR3 totals 16 residues. Trimming stripped 1 base from V and 5 bases from J, with 21 bases between.

This clonotype was picked up many times. An end of the junction does not agree with germline; a read error may underlie this. The genes are TRBV6-6 and TRBJ2-1; TRBD1 aligns across 7 bases. CDR3 size: 13 residues. Germline CDR1 is MNHNY and CDR2 is SVGAGI (reference sequence). The CDR3 bases are TGTGCCAGCAGTATCCTTCCTGACGGGACAGACTATTTC. This gives the protein CASSILPDGTDYF.

This clonotype was counted only a few times. The chain combines TRBV4-3 with TRBJ1-1; D is undetermined. V lost 6 bases and J lost 4, with 9 bases in between. The CDR3 length is 12 residues. Germline CDR1 is LGHNA and CDR2 is YSLEER. CDR3 nucleotide sequence: TGCGCCAGCAGGGGTAGTAGCACTGAAGCTTTCTTT. Its protein is CASRGSSTEAFF.

The V call is TRBV28, the J call TRBJ2-3, with D tentatively TRBD2 (6 bases). CDR1 is MDHEN, CDR2 SYDVKM, per germline. V dropped 8 bases and J dropped 7 bases, with 16 bases sitting between them. There are 13 residues in the CDR3. CDR3 DNA: TGTGCCAGCGGAGGGGAGGTCCCCAATACGCAGTATTTT. Protein: CASGGEVPNTQYF.

This clonotype was observed a few times. The gene calls are TRBV6-1 and TRBJ1-6; D ambiguous. V lost 7 bases and J lost 5, with 18 bases in between. Per the germline V gene, CDR1 is MNHNS and CDR2 is SASEGT. This CDR3 has 16 residues. This CDR3 is CASTRRVRPHNSPLHF. The CDR3 DNA reads as TGTGCCAGCACCCGTCGAGTTCGGCCACATAATTCACCCCTCCACTTT.

The rearrangement joins TRBV28 to TRBJ2-3; possible D gene TRBD1, 5 bases. The CDR3 runs to 17 residues. Germline V gene sequence: CDR1 MDHEN, CDR2 SYDVKM. The ends were cut back, 5 bases at V and 7 bases at J, with 25 bases in the middle. CDR3 amino acids: CASSSIPAGAEQNTQYF. CDR3 nucleotides: TGTGCCAGCAGTAGTATCCCCGCTGGGGCAGAACAAAATACGCAGTATTTT. Full variable domain (rest looked up from reference TRBV28 and TRBJ2-3): DVKVTQSSRYLVKRTGEKVFLECVQDMDHENMFWYRQDPGLGLRLIYFSYDVKMKEKGDIPEGYSVSREKKERFSLILESASTNQTSMYLCASSSIPAGAEQNTQYFGPGTRLTVL.

J is TRBJ1-1 and V is TRBV4-3; D is unclear. V was clipped by 0 bases and J by 0 bases, with 11 bases between them. The V gene's germline CDR1 is LGHNA and CDR2 YSLEER. The CDR3 length is 16 residues. DNA for the CDR3: TGCGCCAGCAGCCAAGATTCGTCGGGGTTGAACACTGAAGCTTTCTTT. This sequence encodes CASSQDSSGLNTEAFF.

The chain links TRBV6-9 to TRBJ1-5; D uncertain. Germline loops: CDR1 MNHGY, CDR2 SVAAGI. This CDR3 has 14 residues. Trimming removed 9 bases at V and 5 bases at J, with 17 bases between. In DNA, the CDR3 is TGTGCCAGGATGGGATACCGATTAGATCAGCCCCAGCATTTT. Translation: CARMGYRLDQPQHF.

This sequence joins TRBV30 and TRBJ2-7, with D perhaps matching TRBD1 or TRBD2 (5 bases each). The CDR3 sequence is 13 residues long. Trimming removed 5 bases from V and 2 bases from J, with 13 bases in between. Germline V gene lookup returns CDR1 GTSNPN and CDR2 SVGIG (reference sequence). The CDR3 DNA reads as TGTGCCTGGGACCTTATGGGGGCCTACGAGCAGTACTTC. Translation: CAWDLMGAYEQYF.

This clonotype was seen more than once but under ten times. The DNA of the CDR3 is TGTGCCAGCAGCTTAAATGCCGGGACCTATGGCTACACCTTC. Translation: CASSLNAGTYGYTF. The rearrangement joins TRBV7-2 to TRBJ1-2; perhaps TRBD1 as D (5 bases). CDR3 length: 14 residues. Germline V gene data show CDR1 as SGHTA and CDR2 as FQGNSA. Deletions cut 2 bases from V and 4 bases from J, with 11 bases between.

This chain connects TRBV19 to TRBJ2-7; TRBD1 might be the D (5 bases). Germline values: CDR1 LNHDA, CDR2 SQIVND (reference sequence). This CDR3 contains 14 residues. V lost 4 bases, J lost 4 bases, and 14 bases lay in between. The CDR3 DNA reads as TGTGCCAGTAGTAGAGACAGTGGCCCTTACGAGCAGTACTTC. Protein: CASSRDSGPYEQYF.

This chain connects TRBV7-3 to TRBJ2-7, with D perhaps TRBD1 (6 bases). CDR3 length equals 15 residues. With 0 bases removed from V and 2 bases from J, the gap between germline ends came to 11 bases. Germline CDR1 reads SGHTA; CDR2 reads FQGTGA. The CDR3 nucleotides are TGTGCCAGCAGCTTAACTGGTCAGGGGACCTACGAGCAGTACTTC. As protein: CASSLTGQGTYEQYF.

This clonotype was picked up many times. This chain joins TRBV28 and TRBJ2-1; tentative D call: TRBD1 (6 bases). The CDR3 consists of 14 residues. Germline V lookup: CDR1 MDHEN, CDR2 SYDVKM. Trimming cost V 3 bases and J 1 base, with 7 bases left between them. CDR3 loop: CASSLGASYNEQFF. The CDR3 DNA is TGTGCCAGCAGTTTGGGGGCTTCCTACAATGAGCAGTTCTTC. Full variable domain (outside the CDR3, taken from reference TRBV28 and TRBJ2-1): DVKVTQSSRYLVKRTGEKVFLECVQDMDHENMFWYRQDPGLGLRLIYFSYDVKMKEKGDIPEGYSVSREKKERFSLILESASTNQTSMYLCASSLGASYNEQFFGPGTRLTVL.

This clonotype showed up many times. CDR3 in amino acids: CSVVGTSGVNEQFF. The CDR3, as DNA: TGCAGCGTTGTGGGGACTAGCGGGGTCAATGAGCAGTTCTTC. The V call is TRBV29-1, the J call TRBJ2-1; 13 nucleotides agree with TRBD2. The CDR3 sequence is 14 residues long. The trim removed 4 bases at V and 6 bases at J, leaving 3 bases unmatched. Per the germline V gene, CDR1 is SQVTM and CDR2 is ANQGSEA.

This clonotype was seen a few times. This chain connects TRBV5-6 to TRBJ2-4; D might be TRBD2 (5 bases). The CDR3 sequence is 16 residues long. The germline CDR1 and CDR2 sequences are SGHDT and YYEEEE. V was cut by 4 bases and J by 0 bases, with 14 bases left in between. The CDR3 loop is CASSAVGGLAKNIQYF. CDR3 coding DNA: TGTGCCAGCAGCGCCGTAGGCGGACTAGCCAAAAACATTCAGTACTTC.

This clonotype showed up just a few times. The chain employs TRBV29-1 and TRBJ1-5; the D gene is possibly TRBD1 (6 bases). V was trimmed by 4 bases and J by 5 bases, leaving 15 bases between them. The germline CDR1 and CDR2 sequences are SQVTM and ANQGSEA. The CDR3 has 14 residues. CDR3 DNA sequence: TGCAGCGTTGGGGGCCTAGGGGGGGATCAGCCCCAGCATTTT. Protein sequence: CSVGGLGGDQPQHF.

The chain has TRBV28 and TRBJ2-1; 8 nucleotides align to TRBD2. The CDR3 has 17 residues. Looked up from germline, CDR1 is MDHEN and CDR2 is SYDVKM. V lost 7 bases and J lost 0; bases outside the gene matches: 11. In DNA form, the CDR3 reads TGTGCCAGCACCTCTAGCGGGCGCCTAAGCTCCTACAATGAGCAGTTCTTC. Translation gives CASTSSGRLSSYNEQFF.